This T cell receptor beta chain was observed in a study of blood T cell repertoires in COVID-19. About the research overall: Acute-phase and convalescent COVID-19 samples originated in the United States, Italy and Spain.

The study assigned cohorts using participant-reported clinical history. This CDR3 comprises 14 residues. V lost 3 bases to trimming and J lost 4 bases, with 15 bases between them. From germline, CDR1 is DFQATT and CDR2 SNEGSKA (reference sequence). Sequencing was performed with immunoSEQ multiplex PCR; in TCRdb, only in-frame clones are kept and a portion is missing. The table has 330,000 or so clones, approximately 89% seen once. The chain couples TRBV20-1 to TRBJ1-1, with TRBD1 as a possible D gene (5 bases). Sequenced input: PBMCs or T cells enriched from blood (not recorded which). This receptor was taken from a man aged 25 to 40 who had recovered from COVID-19. The CDR3 sequence is CSASFPGVATEAFF. The CDR3 region has the DNA TGCAGTGCTAGTTTCCCGGGGGTGGCCACTGAAGCTTTCTTT.